This entry features one T cell receptor beta chain sequence. Its antigen is currently unknown. The source of the sample is a study of regulatory dendritic cells for organ transplantation. Germline CDR1 is MNHEY and CDR2 is SMNVEV (reference sequence). The CDR3 has 16 residues. V lost 6 bases to trimming and J lost 1 base; unmatched junction nucleotides: 5. Data came from immunoSEQ multiplex PCR; TCRdb stores just in-frame clones and leaves some out. The repertoire holds 28,000 or so clones, roughly 80% seen once, with 0.1% in the top ten. FACS sorted CD4+ or CD8+ T cells into CD45RA+ naive and CD45RO+ memory. General study findings and limits: The most alloreactive TCR clonotypes were found in resting memory CD8+ cells. Memory CD8+ T cells were the most oligoclonal; naive cells were highly diverse.

The chain recombines TRBV27 with TRBJ2-2, with 10 bases that match TRBD1. Source material: naive CD4+ T cells from blood. Subset specified: CD45RA+ naive T cells. This TCR derives from a human donor in good health. The CDR3 reads CASSFDRGQNTGELFF. As DNA, the CDR3 is TGTGCCAGCAGCTTCGACAGGGGGCAGAACACCGGGGAGCTGTTTTTT.